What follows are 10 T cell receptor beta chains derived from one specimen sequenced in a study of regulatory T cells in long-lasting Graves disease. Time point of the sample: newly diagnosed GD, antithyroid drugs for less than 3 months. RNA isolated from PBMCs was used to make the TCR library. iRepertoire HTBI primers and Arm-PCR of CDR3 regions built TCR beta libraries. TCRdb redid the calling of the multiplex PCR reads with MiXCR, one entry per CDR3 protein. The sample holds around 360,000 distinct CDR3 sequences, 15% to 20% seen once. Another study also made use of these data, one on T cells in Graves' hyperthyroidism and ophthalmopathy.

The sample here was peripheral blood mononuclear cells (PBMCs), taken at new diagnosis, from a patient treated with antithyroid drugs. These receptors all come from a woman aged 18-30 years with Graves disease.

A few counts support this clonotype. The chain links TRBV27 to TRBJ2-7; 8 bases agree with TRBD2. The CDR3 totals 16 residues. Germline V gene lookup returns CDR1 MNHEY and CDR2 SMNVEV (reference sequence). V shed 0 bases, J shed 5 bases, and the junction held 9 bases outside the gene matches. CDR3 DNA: TGTGCCAGCAGTTTATCGTTCGGGGGGGGGGGCCACGAGCAGTACTTC. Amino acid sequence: CASSLSFGGGGHEQYF.

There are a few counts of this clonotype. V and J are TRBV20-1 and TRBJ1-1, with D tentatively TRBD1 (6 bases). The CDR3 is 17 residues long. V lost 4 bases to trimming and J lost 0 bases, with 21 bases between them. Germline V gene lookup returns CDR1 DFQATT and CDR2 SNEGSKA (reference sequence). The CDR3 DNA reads TGCAGTGCTAAAAAAAAAAGGGGGGTAGGGATGAACACTGAAGCTTTCTTT. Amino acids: CSAKKKRGVGMNTEAFF.

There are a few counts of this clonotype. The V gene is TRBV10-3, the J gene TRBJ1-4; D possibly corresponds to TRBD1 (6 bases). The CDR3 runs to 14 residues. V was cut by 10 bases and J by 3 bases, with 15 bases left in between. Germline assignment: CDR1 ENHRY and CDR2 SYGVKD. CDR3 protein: CATGLGGPNEKLFF. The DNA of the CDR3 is TGTGCCACCGGGCTGGGGGGCCCTAATGAAAAACTGTTTTTT.

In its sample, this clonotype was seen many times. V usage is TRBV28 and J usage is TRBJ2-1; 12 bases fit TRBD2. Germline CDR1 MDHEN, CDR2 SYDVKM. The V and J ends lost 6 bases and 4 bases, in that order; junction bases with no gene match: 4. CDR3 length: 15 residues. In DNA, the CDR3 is TGTGCCAGCAGCACAGGGACTAGCGGGTACAATGAGCAGTTCTTC. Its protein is CASSTGTSGYNEQFF.

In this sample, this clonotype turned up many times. The DNA of the CDR3 is TGTGCCAGCAGTGAAAGGGGACACGGAGTAAATACCTTC. It yields the protein CASSERGHGVNTF. V and J are TRBV6-1 and TRBJ1-2; a possible D gene is TRBD1 (6 bases). Germline-derived CDR1 and CDR2 are MNHNS and SASEGT. The CDR3 covers 13 residues. V lost 2 bases and J lost 14, with 18 bases in between.

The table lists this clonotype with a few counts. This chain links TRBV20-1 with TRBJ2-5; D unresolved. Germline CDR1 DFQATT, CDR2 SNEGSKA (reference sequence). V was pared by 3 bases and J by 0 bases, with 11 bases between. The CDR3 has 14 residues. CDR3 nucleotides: TGCAGTGCTAGTCCGCGGAGCTACCAAGAGACCCAGTACTTC. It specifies CSASPRSYQETQYF.

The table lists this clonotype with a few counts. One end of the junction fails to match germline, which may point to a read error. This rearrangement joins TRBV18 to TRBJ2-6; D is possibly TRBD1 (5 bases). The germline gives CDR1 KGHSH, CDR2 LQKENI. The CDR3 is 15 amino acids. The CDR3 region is CASSPQVSGANVLTF. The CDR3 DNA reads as TGTGCCAGCTCGCCACAGGTGAGTGGGGCCAACGTCCTGACTTTC. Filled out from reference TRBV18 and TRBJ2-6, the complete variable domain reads NAGVMQNPRHLVRRRGQEARLRCSPMKGHSHVYWYRQLPEEGLKFMVYLQKENIIDESGMPKERFSAEFPKEGPSILRIQQVVRGDSAAYFCASSPQVSGANVLTFGAGSRLTVL.

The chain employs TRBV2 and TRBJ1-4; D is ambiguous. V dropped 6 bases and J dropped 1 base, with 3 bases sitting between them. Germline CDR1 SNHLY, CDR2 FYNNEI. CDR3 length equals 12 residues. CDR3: CASRQTNEKLFF. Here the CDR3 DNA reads TGTGCCAGCAGGCAAACTAATGAAAAACTGTTTTTT.

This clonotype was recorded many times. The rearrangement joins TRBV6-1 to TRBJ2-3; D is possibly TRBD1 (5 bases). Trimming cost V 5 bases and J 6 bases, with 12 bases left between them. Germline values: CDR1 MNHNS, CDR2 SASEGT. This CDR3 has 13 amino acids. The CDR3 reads CASSMLGVDTQYF. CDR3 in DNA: TGTGCCAGCAGTATGTTAGGGGTGGATACGCAGTATTTT.

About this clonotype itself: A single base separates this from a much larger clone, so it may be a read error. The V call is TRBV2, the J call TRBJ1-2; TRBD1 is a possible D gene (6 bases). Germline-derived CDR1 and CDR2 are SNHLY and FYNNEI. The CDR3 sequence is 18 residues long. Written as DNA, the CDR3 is TGTGCCAGCAGGGAACCGGGACAAGTCGAGTTCAGTCCCTATGGCTGCACCTTC. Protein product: CASREPGQVEFSPYGCTF. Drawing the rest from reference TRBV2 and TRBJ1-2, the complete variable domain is EPEVTQTPSHQVTQMGQEVILRCVPISNHLYFYWYRQILGQKVEFLVSFYNNEISEKSEIFDDQFSVERPDGSNFTLKIRSTKLEDSAMYFCASREPGQVEFSPYGCTFGSGTRLTVV.